The 26 T cell receptor beta chains in this list originate from one sample, sequenced in a study of shared clonotypes between healthy human individuals (TCRdb year 2020). The library was built by means of the immunoSEQ multiplex PCR assay. Entries here come from immuneACCESS through TCRdb and include only in-frame sequences with V and J called. Some clones fail to appear in such tables; in the studies checked, an unresolved V gene covers under half of the shortfall, and the cause of the remainder is unknown. The sample table lists about 180,000 clones, over 85% of them with a count of one. In total, the top ten clones hold around 0.067% of the sample. Sequenced input: naive CD4+ T cells sorted from blood. Per the publication, the cell subset or site label means: CD45RA+ positively selected. Every receptor here comes from a woman aged 25 to 39 in good health.

The rearrangement links TRBV7-8 to TRBJ2-7; no clear D. V was trimmed by 4 bases and J by 3 bases, leaving 4 bases between them. The CDR3 is made up of 11 amino acids. The germline CDR1 and CDR2 sequences are SGHVS and FQNEAQ. CDR3: CASSSHYEQYF. The CDR3 DNA follows: TGTGCCAGCAGCTCTCACTACGAGCAGTACTTC. The full variable domain, rest sourced from reference TRBV7-8 and TRBJ2-7, is GAGVSQSPRYKVAKRGQDVALRCDPISGHVSLFWYQQALGQGPEFLTYFQNEAQLDKSGLPSDRFFAERPEGSVSTLKIQRTQQEDSAVYLCASSSHYEQYFGPGTRLTVT.

The chain uses TRBV5-4 and TRBJ1-2, with 7 positions matching TRBD1. V lost 2 bases, J lost 3 bases, and 1 base stayed unmatched. The length of the CDR3 is 13 residues. Germline CDR1 reads SGHNT; CDR2 reads YYREEE (reference sequence). The CDR3 nucleotides are TGTGCCAGCAGCTTAGGGACAGACTATGGCTACACCTTC. Protein product: CASSLGTDYGYTF.

The chain recombines TRBV10-2 with TRBJ2-7, with 8 bases that match TRBD2. Germline lookup yields CDR1 WSHSY and CDR2 SAAADI. The ends lost 7 bases at V and 1 base at J; junction bases unmatched: 6. This CDR3 region has 14 residues. The CDR3 DNA is TGCGCCAGCAAGATGACTAGCGAATCCTACGAGCAGTACTTC. Translated: CASKMTSESYEQYF.

V usage is TRBV4-2 and J usage is TRBJ2-7; 7 bases agree with TRBD2. The length of the CDR3 is 15 residues. From germline, CDR1 is LGHNA and CDR2 YNFKEQ. V shed 4 bases, J shed 0 bases, and the junction held 6 bases outside the gene matches. The CDR3 protein is CASSPTSALSYEQYF. The CDR3 coding sequence is TGTGCCAGCAGCCCCACTAGCGCCCTCTCCTACGAGCAGTACTTC.

The chain employs TRBV23-1 and TRBJ2-2; D perhaps matches TRBD2 (6 bases). TRBV23-1 is an ORF, with its function uncertain. The CDR3 is made up of 16 amino acids. Trimming pared 0 bases from V and 1 base from J, leaving 9 bases between. The CDR3 protein is CASSQSPGENTGELFF. The CDR3 region has the DNA TGCGCCAGCAGTCAATCACCGGGGGAGAACACCGGGGAGCTGTTTTTT.

The chain uses TRBV6-5 and TRBJ2-5; TRBD1 aligns across 7 bases. The J call may be faulty, since TRBJ2-7 better matches the DNA end. CDR1 MNHEY and CDR2 SVGAGI come from the germline V gene. This CDR3 comprises 12 residues. This chain's CDR3 is CASGTDHNEQYF. CDR3 DNA: TGTGCCAGCGGGACAGATCACAACGAGCAGTACTTC.

V usage is TRBV29-1 and J usage is TRBJ2-3; 8 nucleotides align to TRBD1. CDR3 length: 16 residues. Germline V gives CDR1 SQVTM, CDR2 ANQGSEA. Unmatched junction bases numbered 14, after V lost 7 bases and J lost 2 bases. The CDR3 coding sequence is TGCAGCGCCAGGGGACAGGCCTACGACCTCACAGATACGCAGTATTTT. This encodes CSARGQAYDLTDTQYF.

The V gene is TRBV18, the J gene TRBJ2-5; D possibly corresponds to TRBD1 (5 bases). V lost 6 bases to trimming and J lost 0 bases, with 8 bases between them. The germline V gene has CDR1 KGHSH and CDR2 LQKENI. The CDR3 has 13 residues. The CDR3 region has the DNA TGTGCCAGCTCGCTGACAGACCAAGAGACCCAGTACTTC. Amino acids: CASSLTDQETQYF.

The rearrangement uses TRBV5-6 and TRBJ1-2, with D unclear. CDR3 length: 15 residues. The germline gives CDR1 SGHDT, CDR2 YYEEEE. Trimming cost V 7 bases and J 4 bases, with 20 bases left between them. The CDR3 region is CASDKYSRKTYGYTF. The CDR3, as DNA: TGTGCCAGCGATAAATATAGTCGAAAGACCTATGGCTACACCTTC.

The J gene is TRBJ2-3, the V gene TRBV4-1; D is unresolved. The germline CDR1 and CDR2 sequences are MGHRA and YSYEKL. CDR3 length: 16 residues. V shed 4 bases and J shed 4 bases, with 18 bases lying between them. The CDR3 is CASSRTQPGLADTQYF. CDR3 sequence (DNA): TGCGCCAGCAGCCGAACACAGCCGGGCTTAGCAGATACGCAGTATTTT.

The V and J genes are TRBV5-1 and TRBJ1-3, with a tentative D call TRBD1 (6 bases). CDR3 size: 16 residues. Germline assignment: CDR1 SGHRS and CDR2 YFSETQ. Trimming pared 4 bases from V and 4 bases from J, leaving 18 bases between. The DNA of the CDR3 is TGCGCCAGCAGCCCCCTCGAGGGGGGCTCCGGAAACACCATATATTTT. Its translation: CASSPLEGGSGNTIYF.

The CDR3 nucleotides read TGTGCCAGCAGCCCAACCTCGACTAGCGGGATTTACAATGAGCAGTTCTTC. It encodes CASSPTSTSGIYNEQFF. This chain joins TRBV11-2 and TRBJ2-1, with 11 bases matching TRBD2. Germline V gives CDR1 SGHAT, CDR2 FQNNGV. V lost 5 bases, J lost 4 bases, and 10 bases stayed unmatched. The CDR3 sequence is 17 residues long.

Details on this clone: Other DNA sequences within the sample encode an identical CDR3. The chain links TRBV2 to TRBJ1-5; D unresolved. The CDR3 runs 11 residues. In germline, CDR1 is SNHLY, CDR2 FYNNEI. Trimming shortened V by 5 bases and J by 4 bases, and 3 bases separated the two germline ends. For the CDR3, the DNA is TGTGCCAGCAGTTTGAATCAGCCCCAGCATTTT. Amino acid sequence: CASSLNQPQHF.

The rearrangement uses TRBV4-2 and TRBJ2-7, with 8 bases fitting TRBD1. The CDR3 loop spans 15 amino acids. V gave up 1 base and J gave up 5 bases; unmatched junction bases: 7. Germline V gives CDR1 LGHNA, CDR2 YNFKEQ. The CDR3 region is CASSQGVAGGHEQYF. Written as DNA, the CDR3 is TGTGCCAGCAGCCAAGGGGTGGCAGGGGGCCACGAGCAGTACTTC.

The V call is TRBV28, the J call TRBJ2-5; perhaps TRBD1 as D (6 bases). The J call may be faulty, since TRBJ2-7 better matches the DNA end. CDR1 is MDHEN, CDR2 SYDVKM, per germline. This CDR3 comprises 15 residues. CDR3 sequence reads: CASSRVHRAAHEQYF. The CDR3 nucleotides read TGTGCCAGCAGTAGAGTGCACAGGGCAGCCCACGAGCAGTACTTC.

The V gene is TRBV28, the J gene TRBJ1-1; 8 bases align to TRBD1. CDR1 and CDR2 from the germline V gene are MDHEN and SYDVKM. CDR3 length equals 16 residues. The trim removed 6 bases at V and 0 bases at J, leaving 9 bases unmatched. The CDR3 protein is CASRPGQVTLNTEAFF. The CDR3 nucleotides read TGTGCCAGCAGGCCGGGACAGGTCACTTTGAACACTGAAGCTTTCTTT.

The J gene is TRBJ2-7, the V gene TRBV5-1, with 9 bases fitting TRBD2. J gave up 6 bases and V 0 bases, and 4 bases lay outside the gene matches. CDR1 is SGHRS, CDR2 YFSETQ, per germline. CDR3 length: 14 amino acids. The CDR3 DNA sequence: TGCGCCAGCAGCTTGGTAGCGGGAGAAGGCGAGCAGTACTTC. The encoded protein is CASSLVAGEGEQYF.

The rearrangement links TRBV27 to TRBJ1-1, with TRBD1 identical over 11 bases. V was pared by 4 bases and J by 4 bases, with 5 bases of the junction left unmatched. There are 15 residues in the CDR3. CDR1 MNHEY and CDR2 SMNVEV come from the germline V gene (reference sequence). In DNA, the CDR3 is TGTGCCAGCAGTTGGTGGGGGACAGGGGGCACTGAAGCTTTCTTT. This translates into CASSWWGTGGTEAFF.

The V and J genes are TRBV5-1 and TRBJ2-2; TRBD1 is a possible D gene (6 bases). V lost 2 bases and J 1 base, leaving 6 bases between the germline ends. Germline lookup yields CDR1 SGHRS and CDR2 YFSETQ. The CDR3 is 14 amino acids. CDR3 sequence reads: CASSLGGNTGELFF. The CDR3 bases are TGCGCCAGCAGCTTAGGGGGGAACACCGGGGAGCTGTTTTTT.

This sequence joins TRBV6-5 and TRBJ2-2, with 11 bases that match TRBD2. Germline CDR1 reads MNHEY; CDR2 reads SVGAGI. The CDR3 is 16 residues long. V lost 4 bases and J lost 8; bases outside the gene matches: 9. In DNA form, the CDR3 reads TGTGCCAGCAGTTTACGACTAGCGGGACTCGTGGGGGAGCTGTTTTTT. Protein product: CASSLRLAGLVGELFF.

V is TRBV5-4 and J is TRBJ2-7; TRBD2 matches 9 bases. Germline CDR1 reads SGHNT; CDR2 reads YYREEE (reference sequence). J gave up 0 bases and V 4 bases, and 5 bases lay outside the gene matches. The CDR3 sequence is 15 residues long. The DNA of the CDR3 is TGTGCCAGCAGCGAGGCTAGCGGGACCTCCTACGAGCAGTACTTC. It encodes CASSEASGTSYEQYF.

The chain joins TRBV10-3 to TRBJ1-3, with 8 bases matching TRBD1. V trimming: 2 bases; J trimming: 1 base; junction bases outside the gene matches: 7. CDR1 and CDR2 from the germline V gene are ENHRY and SYGVKD. The CDR3 is made up of 17 amino acids. The CDR3 bases are TGTGCCATCAGTGAGGCACGGGACAGGACATCTGGAAACACCATATATTTT. Encoded protein: CAISEARDRTSGNTIYF.

V usage is TRBV18 and J usage is TRBJ1-6; 7 bases match TRBD1. The V gene's germline CDR1 is KGHSH and CDR2 LQKENI. J gave up 9 bases and V 4 bases, and 6 bases lay outside the gene matches. The CDR3 contains 14 residues. CDR3 sequence: CASSLRTGGSPLHF. The CDR3 bases are TGTGCCAGCTCACTGCGGACAGGAGGTTCACCCCTCCACTTT.

V is TRBV7-2 and J is TRBJ1-1; the match to TRBD1 covers 7 bases. Germline V gene data show CDR1 as SGHTA and CDR2 as FQGNSA. This CDR3 spans 17 amino acids. Germline trimming cut 5 bases from V and 1 base from J; bases unmatched to any gene: 13. The CDR3 DNA follows: TGTGCCAGCAGCGATACCGATAGAGGGGGCCCGAACACTGAAGCTTTCTTT. This translates into CASSDTDRGGPNTEAFF.

This chain links TRBV27 with TRBJ2-2, with 11 bases aligning to TRBD2. The V and J ends lost 6 bases and 3 bases, in that order; junction bases with no gene match: 6. Germline V lookup: CDR1 MNHEY, CDR2 SMNVEV (reference sequence). This CDR3 spans 16 amino acids. In DNA, the CDR3 is TGTGCCAGCAGAATCCTGGGACTAGCGGACACCGGGGAGCTGTTTTTT. Protein sequence: CASRILGLADTGELFF.

V is TRBV5-4 and J is TRBJ1-1; possibly TRBD1 for D (5 bases). There are 14 residues in the CDR3. Per germline, CDR1 SGHNT and CDR2 YYREEE (reference sequence). Trimming removed 4 bases from V and 5 bases from J, with 15 bases in between. CDR3 residues: CASSPRQLGTEAFF. The CDR3 nucleotides read TGTGCCAGCAGCCCCCGACAGTTGGGGACTGAAGCTTTCTTT.